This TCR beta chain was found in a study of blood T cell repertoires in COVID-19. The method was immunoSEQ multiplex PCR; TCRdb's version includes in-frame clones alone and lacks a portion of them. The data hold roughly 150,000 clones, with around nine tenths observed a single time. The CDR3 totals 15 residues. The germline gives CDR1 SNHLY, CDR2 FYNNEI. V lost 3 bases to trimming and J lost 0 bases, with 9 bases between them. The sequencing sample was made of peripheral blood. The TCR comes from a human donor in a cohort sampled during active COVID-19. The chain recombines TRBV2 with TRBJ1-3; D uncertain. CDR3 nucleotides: TGTGCCAGCAGTGAGCTCGGCGGCTCTGGAAACACCATATATTTT. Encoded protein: CASSELGGSGNTIYF.